This T cell receptor beta chain was identified during a study of CD8+CD57+ T cells in acquired aplastic anemia. This clonotype appeared once. The target antigen is unknown. Study-level results: Simpson's diversity of CD8+ cells was not significantly different in patients compared with controls.

Germline CDR1 reads SNHLY; CDR2 reads FYNNEI. The CDR3 sequence is 16 residues long. V lost 6 bases to trimming and J lost 5 bases; unmatched junction nucleotides: 14. Genomic DNA provided the template from which TCR beta VDJ and CDR3 profiles were obtained. TCRdb used MiXCR to reprocess the reads, holding one entry per CDR3 protein. The data show roughly 130,000 distinct CDR3 sequences, around 50% seen once. The clonotype originates from a human donor in good health, serving as a control. Sequenced: sorted CD4+, CD8+, or CD8+CD57+ T cells (not recorded which) from PBMCs. This sequence joins TRBV2 and TRBJ2-5, with 8 bases that match TRBD1. The CDR3 DNA follows: TGTGCCAGCAGATCCCTGGACAGGGTGGTGGGCGAGACCCAGTACTTC. Translating it yields CASRSLDRVVGETQYF.